This T cell receptor (beta chain) originates from a study of patients and donors after allogeneic stem cell transplantation (dated by TCRdb to between 2020 and 2021). Comment on this clonotype: This receptor's antigen is unknown. Base quality data are lacking; no much larger clone is found one base away.

The cysteine opens and the phenylalanine closes a CDR3 of 15 amino acids. Only the CDR3 portion is preserved as DNA: 45 bases, with reading frame beginning at the first base. V lost 0 bases and J lost 3 bases; the stretch between them is 9 bases long. CDR1 and CDR2, looked up from the germline V gene, are MNHEY and SVGAGI. The library was generated by RT-PCR. Sequencing used a NextSeq 550. The raw public data were reprocessed by TCRdb itself: fastp quality trimming at Q25, MiXCR clonotype calling, in-frame beta chains only. Under each unique CDR3 protein, matching rows form one entry showing the most common genes and DNA. This sample is represented by fewer than 75,000 distinct CDR3 sequences; roughly 15% of them were singletons. Around a third of the sample is held by the ten biggest clonotypes.

The sequence was collected from a human donor who was either an allogeneic HSCT recipient or a stem cell or donor lymphocyte infusion donor (not recorded which). It is not recorded whose cells these are; they may come from a transplant donor. The sequence links TRBV6-5 to TRBJ2-1; the D segment is perhaps TRBD1 or TRBD2, each sharing 5 matched bases. Source material: blood, either unsorted or a sorted T cell fraction (not recorded which). The CDR3 region: CASSYSTGLYNEQFF. The DNA sequence is TGTGCCAGCAGTTACTCAACAGGACTCTACAATGAGCAGTTCTTC.